The rows below give T cell receptor beta chains drawn from one sample of a study of OX40 agonist ivuxolimab in advanced cancers. The method was immunoSEQ multiplex PCR; TCRdb's version includes in-frame clones alone and lacks a portion of them. The data contain tens of thousands of clones, roughly nine tenths of them singletons. Sequencing was performed on CD4+ or CD8+ T cells sorted from blood, taken in a trial of the OX40 agonist ivuxolimab. All receptors come from an adult with an advanced solid tumor such as melanoma, head and neck, liver or kidney cancer. CDR3s include the opening cysteine and the closing phenylalanine or tryptophan. D genes are given only for firm matches. Rows may omit the clone size; those that give it use once, few, many or a size class.

d_call | clone_size | j_call | v_call | cdr3_aa | cdr3_nt
TRBD2 | NA | TRBJ2-3 | TRBV28 | CASSTGTSGARTQYF | TGTGCCAGCAGTACCGGGACTAGCGGGGCCCGAACGCAGTATTTT
TRBD1 | NA | TRBJ2-1 | TRBV5-4 | CASLGQGDNEQFF | TGTGCCAGCCTTGGACAGGGAGACAATGAGCAGTTCTTC
TRBD1 | NA | TRBJ1-5 | TRBV18 | CASSPGTDSQPQHF | TGTGCCAGCTCACCGGGGACAGATAGTCAGCCCCAGCATTTT
NA | NA | TRBJ2-3 | TRBV7-8 | CASSLVGSNTDTQYF | TGTGCCAGCAGCTTAGTCGGCAGTAACACAGATACGCAGTATTTT
NA | few | TRBJ1-3 | TRBV5-4 | CASSLVGENTIYF | TGTGCCAGCAGCTTGGTTGGGGAAAACACCATATATTTT
NA | NA | TRBJ2-1 | TRBV7-2 | CASSSTVSYNEQFF | TGTGCCAGCAGCTCGACTGTCTCCTACAATGAGCAGTTCTTC
NA | NA | TRBJ1-2 | TRBV30 | CAWSTIEGIGYTF | TGTGCCTGGAGTACCATAGAGGGTATTGGCTACACCTTC
NA | few | TRBJ2-1 | TRBV2 | CASRVLVALNEQFF | TGTGCCAGCAGGGTACTGGTAGCCCTCAATGAGCAGTTCTTC
TRBD1 | NA | TRBJ1-5 | TRBV6-1 | CASSDPLQGHNQPQHF | TGTGCCAGCAGTGATCCGTTACAGGGGCACAATCAGCCCCAGCATTTT
NA | many | TRBJ2-7 | TRBV7-2 | CASSLDGVRGYEQYF | TGTGCCAGCAGCTTAGACGGCGTCAGGGGCTACGAGCAGTACTTC
NA | NA | TRBJ1-5 | TRBV12-5 | CASGLGDGTPQHF | TGTGCTAGTGGTTTGGGGGACGGTACCCCCCAGCATTTT
NA | NA | TRBJ2-2 | TRBV5-1 | CASSFLTSFPGELFF | TGCGCCAGCAGCTTCTTGACTAGTTTTCCGGGGGAGCTGTTTTTT
NA | NA | TRBJ1-5 | TRBV5-1 | CASSLEGVSNQPQHF | TGCGCCAGCAGCTTGGAAGGGGTAAGCAATCAGCCCCAGCATTTT
TRBD2 | NA | TRBJ2-2 | TRBV6-5 | CASSPPRGDTGELFF | TGTGCCAGCAGTCCCCCGCGGGGGGACACCGGGGAGCTGTTTTTT
TRBD2 | NA | TRBJ2-7 | TRBV19 | CASSPLGSGSYEQYF | TGTGCCAGTAGTCCTCTCGGGAGCGGGAGTTACGAGCAGTACTTC
NA | NA | TRBJ2-3 | TRBV20-1 | CSARTTDTQYF | TGCAGTGCTCGGACCACAGATACGCAGTATTTT